This T cell receptor (beta chain) stems from a study of blood T cell repertoires in COVID-19. This table comes from immunoSEQ multiplex PCR, and its TCRdb copy is limited to in-frame clones, with some not included. In the table there are over 200,000 clones, around 90% of which are singletons. CDR3 length equals 11 residues. V was trimmed by 2 bases and J by 6 bases, leaving 5 bases between them. Germline CDR1 and CDR2: DFQATT and SNEGSKA (reference sequence). Which cohort a participant joined came from the clinical history participants gave. The sequencing sample was made of PBMCs or T cells enriched from blood (not recorded which). This TCR came from a young man who had recovered from COVID-19. The chain joins TRBV20-1 to TRBJ1-5, with D hard to call. The CDR3 DNA sequence: TGCAGTGCTAGACCGTTTCAGCCCCAGCATTTT. Encoded protein: CSARPFQPQHF.